Below, one TCR beta chain is given with its context. Its specificity is not known. The sample belongs to a study of PD-1 blockade in classical Hodgkin lymphoma. Every patient experienced relapse after autologous stem cell transplantation, and brentuximab vedotin exposure varied. Best outcomes ranged across complete response, partial response and progressive disease. Trimming took 1 base from V and 3 from J; bases not matched to a gene: 9. Germline lookup yields CDR1 SGHAT and CDR2 FQNNGV. The CDR3 covers 17 residues. The assay was immunoSEQ multiplex PCR, and TCRdb's table has in-frame clones only and misses some. The repertoire holds roughly 31,000 clones, with around 70% as singletons. Study-wide points: Healthy donors reportedly exceeded newly diagnosed patients in baseline TCR diversity.

This receptor was identified in a human donor with classical Hodgkin lymphoma. J is TRBJ2-3 and V is TRBV11-2, with 8 bases aligning to TRBD2. The sample was peripheral blood mononuclear cells (PBMCs), taken before the second cycle of nivolumab. As DNA, the CDR3 is TGTGCCAGCAGCTTAGCCGGGGGGGCCGGTCCGACAGATACGCAGTATTTT. Protein: CASSLAGGAGPTDTQYF.